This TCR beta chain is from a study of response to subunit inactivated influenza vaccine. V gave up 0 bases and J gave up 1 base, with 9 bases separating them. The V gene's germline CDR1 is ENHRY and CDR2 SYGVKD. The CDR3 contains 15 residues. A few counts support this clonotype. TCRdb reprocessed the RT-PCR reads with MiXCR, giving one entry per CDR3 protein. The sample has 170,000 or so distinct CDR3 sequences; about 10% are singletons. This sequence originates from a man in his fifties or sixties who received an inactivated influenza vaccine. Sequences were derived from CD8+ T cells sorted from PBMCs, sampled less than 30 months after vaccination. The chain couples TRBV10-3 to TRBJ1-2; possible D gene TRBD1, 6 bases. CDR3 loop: CAISESNRVNYGYTF. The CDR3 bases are TGTGCCATCAGTGAGTCAAACAGGGTTAACTATGGCTACACCTTC.